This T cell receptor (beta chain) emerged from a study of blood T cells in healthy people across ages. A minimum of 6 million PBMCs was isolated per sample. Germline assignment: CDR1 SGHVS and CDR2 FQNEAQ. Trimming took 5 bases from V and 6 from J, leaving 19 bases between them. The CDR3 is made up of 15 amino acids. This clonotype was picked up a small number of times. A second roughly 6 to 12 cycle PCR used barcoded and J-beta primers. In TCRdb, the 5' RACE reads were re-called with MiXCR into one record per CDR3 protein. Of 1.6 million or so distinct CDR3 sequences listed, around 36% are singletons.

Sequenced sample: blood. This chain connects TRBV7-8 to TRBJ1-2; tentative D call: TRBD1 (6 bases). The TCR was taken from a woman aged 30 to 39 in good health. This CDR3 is CASSPNLGGEDGYTF. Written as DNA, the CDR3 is TGTGCCAGCAGCCCGAACCTAGGGGGAGAGGATGGCTACACCTTC. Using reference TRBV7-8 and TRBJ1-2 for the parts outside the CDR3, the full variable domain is GAGVSQSPRYKVAKRGQDVALRCDPISGHVSLFWYQQALGQGPEFLTYFQNEAQLDKSGLPSDRFFAERPEGSVSTLKIQRTQQEDSAVYLCASSPNLGGEDGYTFGSGTRLTVV.